The rows below give T cell receptor beta chains drawn from one sample of a study of blood T cells in healthy people across ages. TCRdb processed the 5' RACE reads anew with MiXCR; each CDR3 protein has one entry. Among about 1.1 million distinct CDR3 sequences listed, 30% to 40% were seen once. What was sequenced was blood. The origin of the receptors is a man between 18 and 35 years old in good health. The CDR3 runs from the conserved cysteine through the conserved F or W. The order of the fields is clone size, D gene, V gene, J gene, CDR3 DNA, CDR3 protein. The D gene is left open where the match is weak. Not all rows give a size; the values are once, few, many and, for expanded clones, a class.

NA,TRBD2,TRBV5-1,TRBJ2-2,TGCGCCAGCAGCTTGTTGGTACTAGCGGGGAACACCGGGGAGCTGTTTTTT,CASSLLVLAGNTGELFF
NA,NA,TRBV12-3/TRBV12-4,TRBJ1-6,TGTGCCAGCAGTTTAGGGTCCGAGTCACCCCTCCACTTT,CASSLGSESPLHF
once,NA,TRBV9,TRBJ1-1,TGTGCCAGCAGTCCTACGGGGGCCAGGGTGAACACTGAAGCTTTCTTT,CASSPTGARVNTEAFF
NA,TRBD2,TRBV7-9,TRBJ2-2,TGTGCCAGCAGCTCCCAGATCCCGACTAGCGTTTGGTCCGGGGAGCTGTTTTTT,CASSSQIPTSVWSGELFF
NA,NA,TRBV6-1,TRBJ2-7,TGTGCCAGCAGTGAGTGGGACTACGAGCAGTACTTC,CASSEWDYEQYF
few,NA,TRBV2,TRBJ1-5,TGTGCCAGCAAGAGGGAGGCGGATCAGCCCCAGCATTTT,CASKREADQPQHF
NA,NA,TRBV5-5,TRBJ1-2,TGTGCCAGCAGCTTTGGGCAGGGAAAGGAAAATGGCTACACCTTC,CASSFGQGKENGYTF
NA,TRBD2,TRBV9,TRBJ2-1,TGTGCCAGCAGCACACAACTAGCGGGGGGCTACAATGAGCAGTTCTTC,CASSTQLAGGYNEQFF
NA,NA,TRBV14,TRBJ2-7,TGTGCCAACAGCCCCGAGGGGGATGCCTACGAGCAGTACTTC,CANSPEGDAYEQYF
NA,NA,TRBV29-1,TRBJ1-1,TGCAGCTCAAAGGGACGCATGAACACTGAAGCTTTCTTT,CSSKGRMNTEAFF
NA,NA,TRBV6-2/TRBV6-3,TRBJ1-2,TGTGCCAGCAGTTACCCAGACAGAGACTCTAACTATGGCTACACCTTC,CASSYPDRDSNYGYTF
few,NA,TRBV5-1,TRBJ1-1,TGCGCCAGCAGCTTGGAGGGGGGGCAGGATGAAGCTTTCTTT,CASSLEGGQDEAFF
NA,NA,TRBV3-1,TRBJ1-4,TGTGCCAGCAGCCATGCCCGGTGGCAGGGGCGGGATAATGAAAAACTGTTTTTT,CASSHARWQGRDNEKLFF
few,NA,TRBV27,TRBJ1-1,TGTGCCAGCCACCCCCGGGGCAACACTGAAGCTTTCTTT,CASHPRGNTEAFF
NA,NA,TRBV6-2/TRBV6-3,TRBJ1-1,TGTGCCAGCAGTTACTGGAAACGGGAGAACACTGAAGCTTTCTTT,CASSYWKRENTEAFF
NA,TRBD1,TRBV7-9,TRBJ2-7,TGTGCCAGCAGTCATCCTGTGGGACAGGGGGCTGAGCAGTACTTC,CASSHPVGQGAEQYF
NA,NA,TRBV6-6,TRBJ1-5,TGTGCCAGCAGGACCGGGACAATTCATAGCAATCAGCCCCAGCATTTT,CASRTGTIHSNQPQHF
NA,TRBD1,TRBV20-1,TRBJ1-2,TGCAGTGCTCAACCCAGGGGGTGGAACTATGGCTACACCTTC,CSAQPRGWNYGYTF
NA,NA,TRBV27,TRBJ2-7,TGTGCCAGCAGTTCCGACCCGACGAGCTCCTACGAGCAGTACTTC,CASSSDPTSSYEQYF
NA,NA,TRBV9,TRBJ1-5,TGTGCCAGCAGCTATGACGGGGGCGATCAGCCCCAGCATTTT,CASSYDGGDQPQHF
few,NA,TRBV2,TRBJ2-5,TGTGCCAGCAGTGAAGCCGAGACCGAAGAGACCCAGTACTTC,CASSEAETEETQYF
few,NA,TRBV20-1,TRBJ2-3,TGCAGGGGTGTAGTTTGGGCAGATACGCAGTATTTT,CRGVVWADTQYF
few,NA,TRBV6-6,TRBJ2-5,TGTGCCAGCAGTGACCAAAAACAGGAGGAAGAGACCCAGTACTTC,CASSDQKQEEETQYF
NA,NA,TRBV6-2/TRBV6-3,TRBJ2-1,TGTGCCAGCAGTTACGTCAGACAGAAATCCTACAATGAGCAGTTCTTC,CASSYVRQKSYNEQFF
NA,NA,TRBV4-3,TRBJ1-2,TGCGCCAGCAGCCAAGATTTAGAATCCGGAGGCTACACCTTC,CASSQDLESGGYTF
NA,NA,TRBV12-3/TRBV12-4,TRBJ1-1,TGTGCCAGCAGTCACGGGCTGGCTGGAACTGAAGCTTTCTTT,CASSHGLAGTEAFF
few,NA,TRBV9,TRBJ1-5,TGTGCCAGCAGCGTAGCTACGGACACCCGAGGGAATCAGCCCCAGCATTTT,CASSVATDTRGNQPQHF
NA,TRBD1,TRBV12-3/TRBV12-4,TRBJ2-3,TGTGCCAGCAGAGGACCCGGGACAGGGCAAATTAATCCAGATACGCAGTATTTT,CASRGPGTGQINPDTQYF
NA,NA,TRBV7-9,TRBJ1-5,TGTGCCAGCAGCGTAGAGTACCCCAATCAGCCCCAGCATTTT,CASSVEYPNQPQHF
few,NA,TRBV12-3/TRBV12-4,TRBJ1-4,TGTGCCAGCACCCCCGGGGGGGGACCAGAAAAACTGTTTTTT,CASTPGGGPEKLFF
NA,NA,TRBV5-6,TRBJ2-3,TGTGCCAGCAGCTTGTACGCGGCATCTAGCACAGATACGCAGTATTTT,CASSLYAASSTDTQYF
many,NA,TRBV7-2,TRBJ2-1,TGTGCCAGCAGTTTAGTAGGGGACAATGAGCAGTTCTTC,CASSLVGDNEQFF
few,NA,TRBV7-2,TRBJ1-1,TGTGCCAGCAGCGTTTTCTCGGGGGGGTCGAACACTGAAGCTTTCTTT,CASSVFSGGSNTEAFF
NA,NA,TRBV6-2/TRBV6-3,TRBJ1-1,TGTGCCAGCGGGTCGGTGGGTACTGAAGCTTTCTTT,CASGSVGTEAFF
NA,NA,TRBV7-8,TRBJ2-7,TGTGCCAGCAGCTCAGACAGCGCTTCCTACGAGCAGTACTTC,CASSSDSASYEQYF
NA,TRBD2,TRBV14,TRBJ2-1,TGTGCCAGCAGCCAAGGGACTAGCGGGGCATACAATGAGCAGTTCTTC,CASSQGTSGAYNEQFF
few,NA,TRBV27,TRBJ1-6,TGTGCCAGCAGTCAAAGGTCAGGGGTTAATTCGCCCCTCCACTTT,CASSQRSGVNSPLHF
NA,NA,TRBV2,TRBJ2-2,TGTGCCAGCAGTGAAGAGTACACCGGGGAGCTGTTTTTT,CASSEEYTGELFF
NA,NA,TRBV28,TRBJ2-1,TGTGCCAGCAGTTTTAATCGGTGGGGGACGAACAATGAGCAGTTCTTC,CASSFNRWGTNNEQFF
NA,NA,TRBV12-3/TRBV12-4,TRBJ1-2,TGTGCCAGCAGTGTGGGGAACCCGGGGAACTATGGCTACACCTTC,CASSVGNPGNYGYTF
NA,TRBD1,TRBV3-1,TRBJ1-2,TGTGCCAGCAGCCAATTGGACAGGGGCTATGGCTACACCTTC,CASSQLDRGYGYTF
NA,NA,TRBV20-1,TRBJ1-6,TGCAGTGCTAGAGATCTTACCTGGGGTTCACCCCTCCACTTT,CSARDLTWGSPLHF
few,TRBD2,TRBV12-3/TRBV12-4,TRBJ2-1,TGTGCCAGCAGCCAGGGACTAGCGACGAATGAGCAGTTCTTC,CASSQGLATNEQFF
few,NA,TRBV12-3/TRBV12-4,TRBJ2-3,TGTGCCAGCAGCCTAGGGGGGGGGGCGTCAGGAGATACGCAGTATTTT,CASSLGGGASGDTQYF
NA,TRBD1,TRBV19,TRBJ1-1,TGTGCCAGTAGTTCTTGGGACAGGGGAAAGGAGTGGACTGAAGCTTTCTTT,CASSSWDRGKEWTEAFF
NA,NA,TRBV4-3,TRBJ2-2,TGCGCCAGCAGCCAAGATTGGCAGGGAGCGGGTTTAACCGGGGAGCTGTTTTTT,CASSQDWQGAGLTGELFF